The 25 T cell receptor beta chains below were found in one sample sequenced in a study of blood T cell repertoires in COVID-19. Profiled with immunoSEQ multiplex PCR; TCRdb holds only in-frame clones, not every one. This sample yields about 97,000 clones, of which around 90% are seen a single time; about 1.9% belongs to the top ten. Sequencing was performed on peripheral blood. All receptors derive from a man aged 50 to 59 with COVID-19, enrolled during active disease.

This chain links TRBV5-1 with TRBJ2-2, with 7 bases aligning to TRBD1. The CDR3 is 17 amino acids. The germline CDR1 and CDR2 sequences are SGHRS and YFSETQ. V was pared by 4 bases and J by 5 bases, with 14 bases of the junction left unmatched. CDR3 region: CASSLGRQGRRTGELFF. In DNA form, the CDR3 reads TGCGCCAGCAGCCTGGGGCGACAGGGAAGGCGAACCGGGGAGCTGTTTTTT.

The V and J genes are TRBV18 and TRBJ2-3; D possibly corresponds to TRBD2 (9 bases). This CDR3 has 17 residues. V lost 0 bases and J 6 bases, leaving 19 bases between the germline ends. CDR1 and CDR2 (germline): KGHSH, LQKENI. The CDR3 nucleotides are TGTGCCAGCTCACCACCAAGGACAGGGACTAGCCCCGATACGCAGTATTTT. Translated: CASSPPRTGTSPDTQYF. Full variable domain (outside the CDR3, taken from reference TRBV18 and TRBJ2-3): NAGVMQNPRHLVRRRGQEARLRCSPMKGHSHVYWYRQLPEEGLKFMVYLQKENIIDESGMPKERFSAEFPKEGPSILRIQQVVRGDSAAYFCASSPPRTGTSPDTQYFGPGTRLTVL.

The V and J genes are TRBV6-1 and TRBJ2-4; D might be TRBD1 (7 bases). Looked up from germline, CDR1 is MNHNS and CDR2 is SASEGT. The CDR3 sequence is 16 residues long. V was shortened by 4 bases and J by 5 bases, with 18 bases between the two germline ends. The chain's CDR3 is CASSGKQGWGENIQYF. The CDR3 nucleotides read TGTGCCAGCAGTGGAAAACAGGGGTGGGGGGAAAACATTCAGTACTTC.

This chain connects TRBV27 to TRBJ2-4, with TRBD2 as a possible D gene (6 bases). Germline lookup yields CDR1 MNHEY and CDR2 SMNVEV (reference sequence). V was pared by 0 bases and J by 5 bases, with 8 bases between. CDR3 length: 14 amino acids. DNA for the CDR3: TGTGCCAGCAGTTTATCTAGCGGTGAAAACATTCAGTACTTC. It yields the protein CASSLSSGENIQYF.

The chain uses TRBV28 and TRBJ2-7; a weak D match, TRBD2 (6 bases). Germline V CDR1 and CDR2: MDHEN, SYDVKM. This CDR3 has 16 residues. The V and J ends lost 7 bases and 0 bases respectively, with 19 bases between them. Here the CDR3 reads CASNSLGGPSSYEQYF. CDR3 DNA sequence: TGTGCCAGCAATTCCCTCGGGGGACCCAGCTCCTACGAGCAGTACTTC.

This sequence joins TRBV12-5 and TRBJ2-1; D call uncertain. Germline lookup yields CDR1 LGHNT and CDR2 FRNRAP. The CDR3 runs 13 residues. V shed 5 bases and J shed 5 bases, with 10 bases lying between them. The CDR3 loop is CASGPTENNEQFF. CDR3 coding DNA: TGTGCTAGTGGTCCTACAGAGAACAATGAGCAGTTCTTC.

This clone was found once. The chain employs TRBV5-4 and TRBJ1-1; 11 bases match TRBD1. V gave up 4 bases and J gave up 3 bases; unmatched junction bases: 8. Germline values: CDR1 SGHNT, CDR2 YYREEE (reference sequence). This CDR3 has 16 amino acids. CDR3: CASSKTGTGGYTEAFF. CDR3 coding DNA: TGTGCCAGCAGCAAGACTGGGACAGGGGGGTACACTGAAGCTTTCTTT.

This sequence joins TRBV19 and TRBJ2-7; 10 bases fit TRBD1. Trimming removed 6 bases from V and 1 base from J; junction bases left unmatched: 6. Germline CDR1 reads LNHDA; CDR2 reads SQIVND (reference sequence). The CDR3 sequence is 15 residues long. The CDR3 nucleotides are TGTGCCAGTAGCGATGGACAGGGGGGATCCTACGAGCAGTACTTC. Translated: CASSDGQGGSYEQYF. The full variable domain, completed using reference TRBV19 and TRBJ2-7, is DGGITQSPKYLFRKEGQNVTLSCEQNLNHDAMYWYRQDPGQGLRLIYYSQIVNDFQKGDIAEGYSVSREKKESFPLTVTSAQKNPTAFYLCASSDGQGGSYEQYFGPGTRLTVT.

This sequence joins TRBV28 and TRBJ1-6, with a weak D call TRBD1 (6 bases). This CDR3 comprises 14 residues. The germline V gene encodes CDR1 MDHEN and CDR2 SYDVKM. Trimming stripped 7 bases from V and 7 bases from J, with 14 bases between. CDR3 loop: CASISPDRNSPLHF. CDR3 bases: TGTGCCAGCATTTCCCCGGACAGAAATTCACCCCTCCACTTT.

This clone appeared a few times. CDR3 sequence reads: CASTTPGIWSDTIYF. The CDR3 DNA sequence: TGTGCCAGTACCACTCCCGGGATTTGGTCGGACACCATATATTTT. The chain recombines TRBV19 with TRBJ1-3; D is ambiguous. The V and J ends lost 7 bases and 8 bases respectively, with 21 bases between them. CDR3 length equals 15 residues. The germline gives CDR1 LNHDA, CDR2 SQIVND (reference sequence). Full variable domain (outside the CDR3, taken from reference TRBV19 and TRBJ1-3): DGGITQSPKYLFRKEGQNVTLSCEQNLNHDAMYWYRQDPGQGLRLIYYSQIVNDFQKGDIAEGYSVSREKKESFPLTVTSAQKNPTAFYLCASTTPGIWSDTIYFGEGSWLTVV.

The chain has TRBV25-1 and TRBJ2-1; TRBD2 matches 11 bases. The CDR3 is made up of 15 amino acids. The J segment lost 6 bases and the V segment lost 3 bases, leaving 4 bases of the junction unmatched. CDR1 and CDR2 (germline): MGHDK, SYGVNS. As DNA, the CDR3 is TGTGCCAGCAGTGAGTTCCTAGCGGGGGGCAATGAGCAGTTCTTC. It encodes CASSEFLAGGNEQFF.

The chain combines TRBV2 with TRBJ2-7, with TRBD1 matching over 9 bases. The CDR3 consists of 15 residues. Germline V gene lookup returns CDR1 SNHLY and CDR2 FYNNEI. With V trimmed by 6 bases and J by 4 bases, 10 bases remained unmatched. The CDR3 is CASSASQDRGYEQYF. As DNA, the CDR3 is TGTGCCAGCAGCGCCAGCCAGGACAGGGGATACGAGCAGTACTTC.

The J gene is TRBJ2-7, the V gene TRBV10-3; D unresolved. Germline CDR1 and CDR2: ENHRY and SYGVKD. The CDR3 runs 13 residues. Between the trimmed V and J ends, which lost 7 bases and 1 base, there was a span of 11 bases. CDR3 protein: CAITVDKSYEQYF. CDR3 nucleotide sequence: TGTGCCATCACCGTAGACAAATCCTACGAGCAGTACTTC.

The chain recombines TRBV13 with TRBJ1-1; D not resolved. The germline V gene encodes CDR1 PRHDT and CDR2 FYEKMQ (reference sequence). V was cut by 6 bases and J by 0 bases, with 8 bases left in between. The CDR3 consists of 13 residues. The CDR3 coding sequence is TGTGCCAGCAGTCTTCAGATGAACACTGAAGCTTTCTTT. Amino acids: CASSLQMNTEAFF.

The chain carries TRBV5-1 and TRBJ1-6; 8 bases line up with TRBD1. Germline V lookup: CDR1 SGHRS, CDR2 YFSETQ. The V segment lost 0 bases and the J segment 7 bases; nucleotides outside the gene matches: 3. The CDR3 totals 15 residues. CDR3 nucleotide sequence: TGCGCCAGCAGCTTGGAACAGGGGGTAAATTCACCCCTCCACTTT. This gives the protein CASSLEQGVNSPLHF.

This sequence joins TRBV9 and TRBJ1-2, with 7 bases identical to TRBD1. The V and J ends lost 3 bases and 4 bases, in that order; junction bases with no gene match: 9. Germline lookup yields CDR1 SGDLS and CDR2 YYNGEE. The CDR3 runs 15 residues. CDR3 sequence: CASSGTGDRGYGYTF. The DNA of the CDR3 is TGTGCCAGCAGCGGCACAGGGGATCGGGGCTATGGCTACACCTTC.

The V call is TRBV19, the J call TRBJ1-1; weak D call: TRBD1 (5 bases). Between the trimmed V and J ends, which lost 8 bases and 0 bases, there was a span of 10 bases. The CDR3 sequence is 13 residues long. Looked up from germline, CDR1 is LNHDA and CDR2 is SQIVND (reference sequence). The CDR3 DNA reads TGTGCCAGTTCGGGGGTGGTGAACACTGAAGCTTTCTTT. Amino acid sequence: CASSGVVNTEAFF.

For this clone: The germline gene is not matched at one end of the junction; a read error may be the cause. The CDR3 DNA follows: TGCGCAGGGGGGACCACAGATCAGCCCCAGCATTTT. Encoded protein: CAGGTTDQPQHF. The chain combines TRBV28 with TRBJ1-5; 7 bases align to TRBD1. CDR3 length equals 12 residues. Germline lookup yields CDR1 MDHEN and CDR2 SYDVKM. Full variable domain (remainder filled in from reference TRBV28 and TRBJ1-5): DVKVTQSSRYLVKRTGEKVFLECVQDMDHENMFWYRQDPGLGLRLIYFSYDVKMKEKGDIPEGYSVSREKKERFSLILESASTNQTSMYLCAGGTTDQPQHFGDGTRLSIL.

The CDR3 DNA sequence: TGCGCCAGCGGGAGGGACAGGTCCCACTCTGGGGCCAACGTCCTGACTTTC. This encodes CASGRDRSHSGANVLTF. The rearrangement uses TRBV10-2 and TRBJ2-6, with D possibly being TRBD1 (8 bases). The CDR3 sequence is 17 residues long. Germline V gives CDR1 WSHSY, CDR2 SAAADI. V shed 8 bases and J shed 0 bases, with 17 bases lying between them.

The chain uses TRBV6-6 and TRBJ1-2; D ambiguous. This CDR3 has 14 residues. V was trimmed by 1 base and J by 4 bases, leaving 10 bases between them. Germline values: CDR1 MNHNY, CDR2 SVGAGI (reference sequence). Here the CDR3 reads CASSYWEGSYGYTF. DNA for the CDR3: TGTGCCAGCAGTTACTGGGAGGGATCCTATGGCTACACCTTC.

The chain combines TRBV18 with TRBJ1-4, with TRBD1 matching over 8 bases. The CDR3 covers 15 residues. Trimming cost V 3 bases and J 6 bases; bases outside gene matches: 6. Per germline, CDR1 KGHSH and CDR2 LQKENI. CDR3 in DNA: TGTGCCAGCTCACCCGGACAGGGAGGGGATGAAAAACTGTTTTTT. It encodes CASSPGQGGDEKLFF. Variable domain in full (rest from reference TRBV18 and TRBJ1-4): NAGVMQNPRHLVRRRGQEARLRCSPMKGHSHVYWYRQLPEEGLKFMVYLQKENIIDESGMPKERFSAEFPKEGPSILRIQQVVRGDSAAYFCASSPGQGGDEKLFFGSGTQLSVL.

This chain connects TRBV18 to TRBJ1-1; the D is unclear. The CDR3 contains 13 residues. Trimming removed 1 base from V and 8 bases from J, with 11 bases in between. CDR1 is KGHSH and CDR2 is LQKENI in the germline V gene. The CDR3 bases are TGTGCCAGCTCACCACTACATGGAGAGGAAGCTTTCTTT. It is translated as CASSPLHGEEAFF.

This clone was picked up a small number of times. The CDR3 here is CASSPPLAGDTGELFF. The CDR3 nucleotides read TGTGCCAGCAGCCCGCCCCTAGCGGGGGACACCGGGGAGCTGTTTTTT. The gene calls are TRBV7-9 and TRBJ2-2; 10 nucleotides align to TRBD2. Trimming at V came to 5 bases and at J to 3 bases, leaving 6 bases not matched to a gene. Germline V gene data show CDR1 as SEHNR and CDR2 as FQNEAQ (reference sequence). The CDR3 is 16 residues long. Using reference TRBV7-9 and TRBJ2-2 for the parts outside the CDR3, the full variable domain is DTGVSQNPRHKITKRGQNVTFRCDPISEHNRLYWYRQTLGQGPEFLTYFQNEAQLEKSRLLSDRFSAERPKGSFSTLEIQRTEQGDSAMYLCASSPPLAGDTGELFFGEGSRLTVL.

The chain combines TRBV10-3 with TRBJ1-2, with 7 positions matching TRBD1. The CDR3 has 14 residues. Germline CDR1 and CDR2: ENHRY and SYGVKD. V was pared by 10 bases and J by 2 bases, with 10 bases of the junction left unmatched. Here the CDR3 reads CATQTQGENYGYTF. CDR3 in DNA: TGTGCCACCCAAACTCAGGGGGAAAACTATGGCTACACCTTC.

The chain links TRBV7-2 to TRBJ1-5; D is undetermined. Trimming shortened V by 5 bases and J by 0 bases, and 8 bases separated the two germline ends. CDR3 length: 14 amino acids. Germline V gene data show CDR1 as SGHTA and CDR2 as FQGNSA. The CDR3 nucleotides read TGTGCCAGCAGCGACTTTTATAGCAATCAGCCCCAGCATTTT. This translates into CASSDFYSNQPQHF.